The 6 T cell receptor beta chains in this list originate from one sample, sequenced in a study of tissue T cells after allogeneic stem cell transplantation. Time point reported: mouse harvest day 7 after allogeneic transplant. Each mouse received 10^7 T-cell-depleted marrow cells plus 10^6 splenic CD5+ T cells by tail vein. Using immunoSEQ multiplex PCR, the repertoire was profiled, and TCRdb retains in-frame clones only, with some absent. Seen here are several thousand clones, roughly 50% observed once, and the top ten hold 7.7%. Sequencing was performed on lymph node tissue. These receptors were obtained from a female BALB/c mouse given C57BL/6 T cells with graft-versus-host disease after an allogeneic hematopoietic cell transplant.

Notes on this clone: The germline and genes are mouse ones. The read comes to an end 1 residue before the CDR3 does, leaving the germline J gene to fill in the end. The V and J genes are TRBV4 and TRBJ2-3, with D perhaps TRBD2 (5 bases). Between the trimmed V and J ends, which lost 4 bases and 2 bases, there was a span of 7 bases. CDR3 length: 13 amino acids. The V gene's germline CDR1 is LGHDT and CDR2 YNNKQL (reference sequence). The part of the CDR3 DNA that was read is TGTGCCAGCAGCTCGACTGTTGCAGAAACGCTGTAT. Its protein product is CASSSTVAETLY. The whole CDR3 sequence reads CASSSTVAETLYF.

This clone was seen more than once but under ten times. A far larger clone is just one base off, so this is likely a read error. Germline and genes here are mouse. The read is 1 residue too short to cover the CDR3 end, so that end is filled in from the germline J gene. The rearrangement uses TRBV26 and TRBJ2-7, with 11 bases that match TRBD2. The CDR3 is made up of 14 amino acids. With 6 bases clipped from V and 3 bases from J, the junction kept 4 bases outside the gene matches. Per germline, CDR1 KGHPV and CDR2 FQNQEV (reference sequence). The sequenced part of the CDR3 DNA is TGTGCCAGCAGCCCCGGGACTGGGGGCTATGAACAGTAC. Its translation: CASSPGTGGYEQY. The whole CDR3 protein is CASSPGTGGYEQYF. Full variable domain (outside the CDR3, taken from reference TRBV26 and TRBJ2-7): NSKVIQTPRYLVKGQGQKAKMRCIPEKGHPVVFWYQQNKNNEFKFLINFQNQEVLQQIDMTEKRFSAECPSNSPCSLEIQSSEAGDSALYLCASSPGTGGYEQYFGPGTRLTVL.

This clone was observed a handful of times. Gene names refer to mouse genes. The read terminates 1 residue before the CDR3 end, so the remaining end is supplied by the germline J gene. V and J are TRBV3 and TRBJ2-7, with 10 bases matching TRBD2. The J segment lost 2 bases and the V segment lost 5 bases, leaving 3 bases of the junction unmatched. The germline CDR1 and CDR2 sequences are SNHLY and FYNGKV (reference sequence). This CDR3 spans 14 amino acids. Here the CDR3 reads CASSPGLGAYEQYF. CDR3 DNA (partial): TGTGCCAGCAGCCCCGGACTGGGGGCCTATGAACAGTAC. Drawing the rest from reference TRBV3 and TRBJ2-7, the complete variable domain is GPKVLQIPSHQIIDMGQMVTLNCDPVSNHLYFYWYKQILGQQMEFLVNFYNGKVMEKSKLFKDQFSVERPDGSYFTLKIQPTALEDSAVYFCASSPGLGAYEQYFGPGTRLTVL.

Comments on this clone: Germline and genes here are mouse. The CDR3 end lies 1 residue beyond the end of the read and is filled in from the germline J gene. The V gene is TRBV3, the J gene TRBJ2-1; tentatively, D is TRBD1 (6 bases). There are 15 residues in the CDR3. The germline V and J ends were trimmed by 1 base and 3 bases, with 10 bases remaining between them. Germline V gene data show CDR1 as SNHLY and CDR2 as FYNGKV (reference sequence). CDR3 bases read: TGTGCCAGCAGCTTAGAGAGGGGGACCTATGCTGAGCAGTTC. Amino acid sequence: CASSLERGTYAEQF. The complete CDR3 reads CASSLERGTYAEQFF.

Comments on this clone: These gene names are mouse names. The sequenced fragment ends 1 residue before the CDR3 boundary, so the rest is inferred from the germline J gene. The chain is built from TRBV2 and TRBJ2-3; 8 bases are a match to TRBD2. Trimming took 0 bases from V and 0 from J; bases not matched to a gene: 2. Per the germline V gene, CDR1 is LGHNA and CDR2 is YSYQKL. The CDR3 is 16 residues long. This CDR3 is CASSQDWGASAETLYF. CDR3 DNA (partial): TGTGCCAGCAGCCAAGACTGGGGGGCGAGTGCAGAAACGCTGTAT.

On this clone itself: Each gene name is a mouse one. The read halts 1 residue ahead of the CDR3 end, with the missing end drawn from the germline J gene. The J gene is TRBJ2-5, the V gene TRBV23; TRBD2, the D gene given by the table, was not confirmed from the DNA. CDR3 length equals 15 residues. From germline, CDR1 is KGHTA and CDR2 FQNQQP. CDR3 bases read: TGCTCCAGCAGTCGACTGGGGGGTTACCAAGACACCCAGTAC. Encoded protein: CSSSRLGGYQDTQY. The CDR3 reads in full as CSSSRLGGYQDTQYF.